Here is one T cell receptor beta chain with its context. Its matching antigen is unknown. Treatment in this sample: over 15 received Ad26.COV2.S at low or high dose, single or two shots; roughly five received placebo; per-sample allocation not given. Repertoires come from day 63 after the first vaccine or placebo injection. The vaccine delivered Wuhan-strain SARS-CoV-2 spike through an Ad26 vector. The data were taken from a study of Ad26.COV2.S vaccination and SARS-CoV-2 variants. Study-level points and caveats: Reported post-vaccination CD8+ and CD4+ T cell responses to spike showed substantial breadth. With respect to non-spike TCR breadth, vaccine and placebo recipients were similar.

Repertoires were generated with immunoSEQ multiplex PCR, while TCRdb's copy carries only in-frame clones and drops some. The sample carries about 280,000 clones, about 90% recorded once. V was cut by 0 bases and J by 4 bases, with 9 bases left in between. The V gene's germline CDR1 is MNHEY and CDR2 SVGAGI. The CDR3 extends over 14 amino acids. This receptor was obtained from a person aged 18-65 years who received the Ad26.COV2.S COVID-19 vaccine or a placebo. J is TRBJ1-1 and V is TRBV6-5, with unresolved D. The sequences come from peripheral blood, collected in a trial of Ad26.COV2.S vaccine versus placebo. CDR3 sequence: CASSYSGVGTEAFF. The DNA for the CDR3 is TGTGCCAGCAGTTACTCAGGAGTTGGCACTGAAGCTTTCTTT.